This T cell receptor beta chain comes out of a study of T cells in Graves' hyperthyroidism and ophthalmopathy. As for the study in general: Blood was drawn when the patient was first diagnosed and still untreated.

This clonotype was detected a few times. RNA transcripts gave rise to amplified TCR beta CDR3 regions. A set of HTBI primers served as the primers for a first-round RT-PCR of the TCR CDR3. TCRdb re-called the multiplex PCR reads with MiXCR, one entry per CDR3 protein. The data contain approximately 600,000 distinct CDR3 sequences, about 15% of them singletons. The CDR3 covers 14 residues. V was trimmed by 2 bases and J by 2 bases, leaving 10 bases between them. CDR1 is MNHEY, CDR2 SMNVEV, per germline (reference sequence). This TCR was recovered from a woman under 40 with Graves' hyperthyroidism that later progressed to Graves' ophthalmopathy. Sequencing was performed on blood. This chain links TRBV27 with TRBJ2-7; D call uncertain. The chain's CDR3 is CASSLLGSAYEQYF. The CDR3 region has the DNA TGTGCCAGCAGTTTACTGGGGTCGGCCTACGAGCAGTACTTC.